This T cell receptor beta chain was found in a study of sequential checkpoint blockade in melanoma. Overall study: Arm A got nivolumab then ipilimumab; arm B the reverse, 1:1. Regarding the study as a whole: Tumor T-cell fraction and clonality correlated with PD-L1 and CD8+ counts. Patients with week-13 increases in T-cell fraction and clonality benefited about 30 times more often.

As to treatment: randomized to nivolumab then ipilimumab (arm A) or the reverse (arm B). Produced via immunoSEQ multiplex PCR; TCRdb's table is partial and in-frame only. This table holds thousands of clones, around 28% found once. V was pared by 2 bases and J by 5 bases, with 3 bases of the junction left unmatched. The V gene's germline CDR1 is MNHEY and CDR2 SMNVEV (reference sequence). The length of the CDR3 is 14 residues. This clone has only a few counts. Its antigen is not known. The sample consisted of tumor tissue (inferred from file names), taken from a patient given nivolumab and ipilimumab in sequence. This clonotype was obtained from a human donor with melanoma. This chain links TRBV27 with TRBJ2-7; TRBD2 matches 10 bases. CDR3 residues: CASSLTSGNNEQYF. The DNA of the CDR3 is TGTGCCAGCAGTTTAACTAGCGGGAATAACGAGCAGTACTTC.